Listed here are 25 T cell receptor beta chains from one sample, sequenced in a study of CD8+ T cells in alopecia areata. Separation of pooled cutaneous lymph node cells was by sorting with CD4, CD8alpha, NKG2D, NKG2ACE and other markers. Following RNA extraction, reverse transcription yielded cDNA that acted as the sequencing template. The assay was immunoSEQ multiplex PCR, and TCRdb's table has in-frame clones only and misses some. This sample carries approximately 300,000 clones, none of them present only once. Sample: CD4+ T cells sorted from a lymph node. The source is a C3H/HeJ mouse with alopecia areata. This strain's MHC haplotype is H2-k.

On this clone itself: Germline and genes here are mouse. The read halts 4 residues ahead of the CDR3 end, with the missing end drawn from the germline J gene. V usage is TRBV1 and J usage is TRBJ1-1; 7 bases are shared with TRBD1. The ends lost 4 bases at V and 0 bases at J; junction bases unmatched: 5. There are 15 residues in the CDR3. Germline CDR1 and CDR2: NSQYPW and LRSPGD (reference sequence). The DNA read from the CDR3 is TGCACCTGCAGTGGACAGGGAAACGCAAACACA. Amino acids: CTCSGQGNANT. The full CDR3 is CTCSGQGNANTEVFF.

This clone has more than one count but fewer than ten. Gene names are mouse gene names. The CDR3 end lies 4 residues beyond the end of the read and is filled in from the germline J gene. The sample holds other DNA sequences that translate to the same CDR3. The rearrangement links TRBV13-3 to TRBJ2-3, with 8 bases fitting TRBD1. CDR1 and CDR2 from the germline V gene are NNHDY and SYVADS. The CDR3 totals 15 residues. V was pared by 1 base and J by 0 bases, with 1 base of the junction left unmatched. The CDR3 DNA, read in part, is TGTGCCAGCAGTGATCAGGGGGCTAGTGCAGAA. The encoded protein is CASSDQGASAE. The complete CDR3 sequence is CASSDQGASAETLYF.

Only a few counts were recorded for this clone. Gene names are mouse gene names. With the read ending 4 residues before the CDR3 end, the germline J gene is used to fill in that end. The V gene is TRBV5, the J gene TRBJ2-1; TRBD2 matches at 9 bases. This CDR3 contains 15 residues. Germline trimming cut 0 bases from V and 6 bases from J; bases unmatched to any gene: 3. CDR1 is LGHNA, CDR2 YNLKQL, per germline (reference sequence). Incomplete CDR3 DNA: TGTGCCAGCAGCCAAGAGGCTGGGGGGGGTGCT. Translating it yields CASSQEAGGGA. In full, the CDR3 reads CASSQEAGGGAEQFF.

This clone appeared a few times. The genes and germline here are from mouse. The read ends 4 residues shy of where the CDR3 ends; the end is completed using the germline J gene. The identical CDR3 is also encoded by other nucleotide sequences in the sample. The chain joins TRBV1 to TRBJ1-2, with 9 bases lining up with TRBD1. Germline lookup yields CDR1 NSQYPW and CDR2 LRSPGD (reference sequence). The CDR3 spans 14 residues. CDR3 amino acids: CTCSGGQGRSDYTF. The sequenced part of the CDR3 DNA is TGCACCTGCAGTGGAGGACAGGGGAGGTCC.

In the case of this clone: The genes are named according to mouse. The CDR3 extends 4 residues past the end of the read, so its final part is completed from the germline J gene. This chain joins TRBV5 and TRBJ2-1, with 7 bases fitting TRBD1. V shed 4 bases and J 5 bases; nucleotides not matched to a gene: 8. Germline CDR1 is LGHNA and CDR2 is YNLKQL (reference sequence). The CDR3 spans 15 residues. CDR3 DNA (partial): TGTGCCAGCAGCCCCCTCAGGGACAGAAATGCT. The encoded protein is CASSPLRDRNA. In full, the CDR3 is CASSPLRDRNAEQFF.

Of note for this clone: Mouse gene names and germline throughout. The read stops 4 residues short of the end of the CDR3; the missing end is completed from the germline J gene. The chain is built from TRBV1 and TRBJ1-2, with 9 nucleotides matching TRBD1. The CDR3 has 13 amino acids. From germline, CDR1 is NSQYPW and CDR2 LRSPGD (reference sequence). CDR3 sequence reads: CTCSRQGGPDYTF. The part of the CDR3 DNA that was read is TGCACCTGCAGTAGACAGGGGGGGCCC. The complete variable domain, with remaining parts taken from reference TRBV1 and TRBJ1-2, reads VTLLEQNPRWRLVPRGQAVNLRCILKNSQYPWMSWYQQDLQKQLQWLFTLRSPGDKEVKSLPGADYLATRVTDTELRLQVANMSQGRTLYCTCSRQGGPDYTFGSGTRLLVI.

This clone was seen only a few times. Mouse names are used for the genes. CDR3 sequence: CASSIHRGYNSPLYF. CDR3 DNA, as far as it was read: TGTGCCAGCAGTATCCACAGGGGGTATAATTCGCCC. The chain is built from TRBV19 and TRBJ1-6, with 8 positions matching TRBD1. The read comes to an end 3 residues before the CDR3 does, leaving the germline J gene to fill in the end. TRBJ1-6 is noted as an ORF with a role that remains uncertain. Germline trimming cut 2 bases from V and 4 bases from J; bases unmatched to any gene: 2. The CDR3 loop spans 15 amino acids. Germline values: CDR1 FNHDT, CDR2 SITEND (reference sequence).

With regard to this clone: Germline and genes: mouse. The sequenced fragment ends 4 residues before the CDR3 boundary, so the rest is inferred from the germline J gene. V gene TRBV19 combines with J gene TRBJ2-7; TRBD2 might be the D (6 bases). The V and J ends lost 4 bases and 0 bases respectively, with 14 bases between them. Germline V gives CDR1 FNHDT, CDR2 SITEND (reference sequence). The CDR3 is 15 amino acids. The CDR3 bases that were read are TGTGCCAGCAGTCCGAGGACTGCTACCTCCTAT. This encodes CASSPRTATSY. The full CDR3 reads CASSPRTATSYEQYF.

This clone was seen a handful of times. The germline and genes are mouse ones. The read terminates 4 residues before the CDR3 end, so the remaining end is supplied by the germline J gene. This chain uses TRBV5 with TRBJ2-7, with 8 bases that match TRBD1. Germline V lookup: CDR1 LGHNA, CDR2 YNLKQL (reference sequence). The CDR3 consists of 13 residues. The CDR3 DNA, read in part, is TGTGCCAGCAGCCAGACAGGGGAGGAT. This codes for CASSQTGED. From start to end, the CDR3 is CASSQTGEDEQYF.

About this clone itself: Gene names are mouse gene names. With the read ending 4 residues before the CDR3 end, the germline J gene is used to fill in that end. The genes are TRBV1 and TRBJ2-1, with TRBD2 matching over 9 bases. Germline-derived CDR1 and CDR2 are NSQYPW and LRSPGD (reference sequence). The CDR3 covers 16 residues. Trimming removed 0 bases from V and 6 bases from J; junction bases left unmatched: 6. CDR3 DNA, as far as it was read: TGCACCTGCAGTGCAGATGGGGGGGCGCTTGGTGCT. Translated, it gives CTCSADGGALGA. The full CDR3 protein reads CTCSADGGALGAEQFF.

A remark on this clone: Gene names and germline refer to mouse. The read gets to within 4 residues of the CDR3 end, and the germline J gene fills in the rest. The chain joins TRBV13-2 to TRBJ1-1, with TRBD1 identical over 9 bases. The V gene end was trimmed by 3 bases and the J gene end by 4 bases; junction bases not matched to a gene: 1. From germline, CDR1 is NNHNN and CDR2 SYGAGS (reference sequence). This CDR3 contains 13 residues. The part of the CDR3 DNA that was read is TGTGCCAGCGGTGCGACAGGGGGCACA. It translates to CASGATGGT. The whole CDR3 is CASGATGGTEVFF.

There are a few counts of this clone. Gene and germline names: mouse. Read data end 4 residues before the CDR3 end; the end is taken from the germline J gene. Other DNA variants within this sample encode the same CDR3. The chain carries TRBV13-2 and TRBJ2-1; TRBD2 matches 11 bases. This CDR3 has 15 residues. V dropped 0 bases and J dropped 6; count of bases not matched to a gene: 2. Germline-derived CDR1 and CDR2 are NNHNN and SYGAGS (reference sequence). The CDR3 sequence is CASGDAGTGGAEQFF. The CDR3 bases that were read are TGTGCCAGCGGTGATGCAGGGACTGGGGGTGCT.

About this clone: Genes and germline are mouse. The read terminates 4 residues ahead of where the CDR3 ends, so the germline J gene completes it. The chain carries TRBV13-3 and TRBJ2-7; 10 bases are a match to TRBD2. The CDR3 has 17 residues. CDR1 is NNHDY, CDR2 SYVADS, per germline. Germline trimming cut 4 bases from V and 0 bases from J; bases unmatched to any gene: 10. The DNA read from the CDR3 is TGTGCCAGCAGTCGGGACTGGGGCCGTACGAGCTCCTAT. Its translation is CASSRDWGRTSSY. The entire CDR3 reads CASSRDWGRTSSYEQYF.

This clone was observed a handful of times. The germline and genes are mouse ones. Sequencing ends 3 residues short of the CDR3 end; the germline J gene provides the rest. The V gene is TRBV13-2, the J gene TRBJ1-6; a weak D match, TRBD1 (5 bases). TRBJ1-6 carries the ORF label, with uncertain function. This CDR3 spans 14 amino acids. V was pared by 1 base and J by 5 bases, with 7 bases between. CDR1 is NNHNN, CDR2 SYGAGS, per germline (reference sequence). Partial CDR3 DNA: TGTGCCAGCGGTGATCCCAGGGATAATTCGCCC. Amino acid sequence: CASGDPRDNSP. The whole CDR3 reads CASGDPRDNSPLYF.

This clone was counted between two and nine times. Mouse names are used for the genes. The read terminates 3 residues ahead of where the CDR3 ends, so the germline J gene completes it. The genes are TRBV31 and TRBJ1-6, with TRBD1 as a possible D gene (6 bases). TRBJ1-6 is sorted into the ORF group, with uncertain function. This CDR3 has 15 amino acids. V lost 1 base and J lost 0, with 7 bases in between. Germline CDR1 is GKSSPN and CDR2 is SITVG. CDR3 bases read: TGTGCCTGGAGTCACAGGGCTTCCTATAATTCGCCC. Its protein is CAWSHRASYNSP. The full CDR3 is CAWSHRASYNSPLYF.

In regard to this clone: The germline and genes are mouse ones. The read ends 4 residues shy of where the CDR3 ends; the end is completed using the germline J gene. The chain recombines TRBV13-1 with TRBJ2-5; 7 bases map to TRBD2. Germline values: CDR1 NSHNY, CDR2 SYGAGN. This CDR3 is 14 amino acids long. After removal of 5 bases from V and 1 base from J, the junction contained 4 bases not matched to a gene. CDR3 sequence: CASSPTGDQDTQYF. The covered CDR3 bases are TGTGCCAGCAGCCCCACTGGGGACCAAGAC.

In the case of this clone: The germline and genes are mouse ones. The read comes to an end 4 residues before the CDR3 does, leaving the germline J gene to fill in the end. Other DNA sequences of this sample code for an identical CDR3. This rearrangement joins TRBV13-1 to TRBJ1-1, with 8 bases matching TRBD1. Trimming removed 3 bases from V and 0 bases from J; junction bases left unmatched: 4. The CDR3 is made up of 15 amino acids. The germline gives CDR1 NSHNY, CDR2 SYGAGN. The sequenced CDR3 bases are TGTGCCAGCAGTGGTCAGGGGGCCTCAAACACA. Its protein is CASSGQGASNT. The full CDR3 protein is CASSGQGASNTEVFF.

As concerns this clone: Mouse gene names and germline throughout. The read comes to an end 4 residues before the CDR3 does, leaving the germline J gene to fill in the end. Other DNA sequences in the sample encode the same CDR3. The rearrangement links TRBV1 to TRBJ2-5; D possibly corresponds to TRBD1 (5 bases). This CDR3 spans 12 amino acids. Germline V gene data show CDR1 as NSQYPW and CDR2 as LRSPGD (reference sequence). The CDR3 DNA, read in part, is TGCACCTGCAGTGCAAACAGGGAC. Encoded protein: CTCSANRD. The whole CDR3 sequence reads CTCSANRDTQYF.

A note on this clone: Genes here carry mouse names. The read gets to within 4 residues of the CDR3 end, and the germline J gene fills in the rest. The chain links TRBV13-1 to TRBJ2-3, with 9 positions matching TRBD1. The V gene's germline CDR1 is NSHNY and CDR2 SYGAGN. This CDR3 region has 15 residues. With 4 bases clipped from V and 1 base from J, the junction kept 4 bases outside the gene matches. The sequenced CDR3 bases are TGTGCCAGCAGTAAGGACAGGGGAGGTGCAGAA. Translation gives CASSKDRGGAE. The full CDR3 protein reads CASSKDRGGAETLYF.

Only a few counts were recorded for this clone. Mouse germline and gene names are used. The read ends 4 residues before the CDR3 terminus; that terminus is restored from the germline J gene. The V and J genes are TRBV19 and TRBJ2-3; 8 nucleotides match TRBD2. Germline CDR1 is FNHDT and CDR2 is SITEND (reference sequence). The CDR3 is made up of 15 amino acids. V shed 4 bases, J shed 0 bases, and the junction held 4 bases outside the gene matches. CDR3 bases read: TGTGCCAGCAGTCTGGGGGGTACGAGTGCAGAA. This translates into CASSLGGTSAE. In full, the CDR3 reads CASSLGGTSAETLYF.

Concerning this clone itself: Gene labels here are mouse ones. Read coverage stops 4 residues before the CDR3 terminus; the germline J gene supplies the remainder. The genes are TRBV13-3 and TRBJ2-5, with a possible D match to TRBD1 (6 bases). V was pared by 1 base and J by 3 bases, with 12 bases between. The CDR3 is 15 residues long. CDR1 and CDR2 (germline): NNHDY, SYVADS. CDR3 DNA (partial): TGTGCCAGCAGTGATAGAGGGACACCTCAAGAC. This codes for CASSDRGTPQD. The CDR3 reads in full as CASSDRGTPQDTQYF.

This clone was seen more than once but under ten times. Genes and germline come from the mouse. The read ends 4 residues early relative to the CDR3; the germline J gene fills the gap. The J gene is TRBJ2-4, the V gene TRBV13-1; 7 nucleotides line up with TRBD1. Looked up from germline, CDR1 is NSHNY and CDR2 is SYGAGN. The CDR3 is 15 residues long. V shed 4 bases, J shed 0 bases, and the junction held 5 bases outside the gene matches. The CDR3 bases that were read are TGTGCCAGCAGTCCCAGGGGGAGTAGTCAAAAC. Translating gives CASSPRGSSQN. The entire CDR3 protein reads CASSPRGSSQNTLYF.

This clone was observed at least ten times. Each gene name is a mouse one. The read terminates 4 residues before the CDR3 end, so the remaining end is supplied by the germline J gene. The same CDR3 also results from other DNA sequences found in this sample. This chain joins TRBV1 and TRBJ2-1; the match to TRBD2 covers 11 bases. The V gene end was trimmed by 3 bases and the J gene end by 3 bases; junction bases not matched to a gene: 1. The CDR3 loop spans 15 amino acids. Germline V CDR1 and CDR2: NSQYPW, LRSPGD (reference sequence). Partial CDR3 DNA: TGCACCTGCAGTGCCGACTGGGGGGGCTATGCT. Its translation: CTCSADWGGYA. The whole CDR3 is CTCSADWGGYAEQFF.

For this clone: Mouse names are used for the genes. CDR3 bases read: TGCACCTGCAGTGCAGATGGGGGGGCGCAAGGCACCGGG. Protein product: CTCSADGGAQGTG. The whole CDR3 protein is CTCSADGGAQGTGQLYF. V gene TRBV1 combines with J gene TRBJ2-2, with 9 nucleotides matching TRBD2. The observed sequence ends 4 residues before the CDR3 terminus, with the missing tail filled in from the germline J gene. The CDR3 is made up of 17 amino acids. J gave up 4 bases and V 0 bases, and 6 bases lay outside the gene matches. In germline, CDR1 is NSQYPW, CDR2 LRSPGD (reference sequence). Full variable domain (outside the CDR3, taken from reference TRBV1 and TRBJ2-2): VTLLEQNPRWRLVPRGQAVNLRCILKNSQYPWMSWYQQDLQKQLQWLFTLRSPGDKEVKSLPGADYLATRVTDTELRLQVANMSQGRTLYCTCSADGGAQGTGQLYFGEGSKLTVL.

Details on this clone: A much larger clone differs by one base, so this may be a read error. Gene names and germline match the mouse. Read data end 4 residues before the CDR3 end; the end is taken from the germline J gene. This chain joins TRBV13-2 and TRBJ2-3; a possible D gene is TRBD1 (5 bases). CDR3 size: 12 residues. Trimming removed 6 bases from V and 1 base from J, with 6 bases in between. CDR1 NNHNN and CDR2 SYGAGS come from the germline V gene (reference sequence). CDR3 DNA, as far as it was read: TGTGCCAGCGAAGGGGGTGCAGAA. Its protein product is CASEGGAE. The complete CDR3 sequence is CASEGGAETLYF.